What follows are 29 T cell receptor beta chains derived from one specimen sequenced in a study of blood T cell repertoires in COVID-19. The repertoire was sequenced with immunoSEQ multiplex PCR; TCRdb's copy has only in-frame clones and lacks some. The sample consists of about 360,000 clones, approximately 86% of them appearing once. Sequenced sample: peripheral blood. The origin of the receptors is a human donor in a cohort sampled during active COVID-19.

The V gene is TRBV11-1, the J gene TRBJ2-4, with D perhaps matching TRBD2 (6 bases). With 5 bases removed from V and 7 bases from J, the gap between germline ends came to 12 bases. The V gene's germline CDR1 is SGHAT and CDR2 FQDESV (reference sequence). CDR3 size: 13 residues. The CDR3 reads CASSQPEGNIQYF. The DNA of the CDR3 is TGTGCCAGCAGCCAACCGGAGGGGAACATTCAGTACTTC.

CDR3 in amino acids: CASSPRHLLNEKLFF. The CDR3 DNA follows: TGTGCCAGCAGCCCTCGACACCTTCTTAATGAAAAACTGTTTTTT. The rearrangement uses TRBV11-3 and TRBJ1-4; D gene unclear. The V gene's germline CDR1 is SGHNT and CDR2 YENEEA. V was shortened by 5 bases and J by 4 bases, with 14 bases between the two germline ends. There are 15 residues in the CDR3.

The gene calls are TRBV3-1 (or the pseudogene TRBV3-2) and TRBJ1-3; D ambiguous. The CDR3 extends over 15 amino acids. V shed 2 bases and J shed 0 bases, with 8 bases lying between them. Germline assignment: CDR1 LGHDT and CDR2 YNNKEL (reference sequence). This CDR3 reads CASSQLRGSGNTIYF. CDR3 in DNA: TGTGCCAGCAGCCAATTGCGGGGCTCTGGAAACACCATATATTTT.

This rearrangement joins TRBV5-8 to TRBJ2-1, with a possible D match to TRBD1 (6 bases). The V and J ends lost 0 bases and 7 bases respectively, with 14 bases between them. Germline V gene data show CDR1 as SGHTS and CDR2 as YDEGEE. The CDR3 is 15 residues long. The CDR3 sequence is CASSLEGGLINEQFF. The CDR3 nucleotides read TGTGCCAGCAGCTTGGAAGGGGGATTAATAAATGAGCAGTTCTTC.

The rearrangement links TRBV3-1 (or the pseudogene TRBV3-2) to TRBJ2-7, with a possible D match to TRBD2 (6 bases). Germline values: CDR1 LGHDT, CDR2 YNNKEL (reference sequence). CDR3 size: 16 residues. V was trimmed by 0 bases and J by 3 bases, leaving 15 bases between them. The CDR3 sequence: CASSQEGVSGYYEQYF. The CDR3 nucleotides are TGTGCCAGCAGCCAAGAAGGGGTTAGCGGATACTACGAGCAGTACTTC.

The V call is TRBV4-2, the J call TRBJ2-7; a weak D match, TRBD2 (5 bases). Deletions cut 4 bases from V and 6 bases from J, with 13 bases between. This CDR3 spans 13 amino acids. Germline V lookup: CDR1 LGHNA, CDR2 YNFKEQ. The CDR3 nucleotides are TGTGCCAGCAGCCGCGCCCTAGGAGGCGAGCAGTACTTC. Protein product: CASSRALGGEQYF.

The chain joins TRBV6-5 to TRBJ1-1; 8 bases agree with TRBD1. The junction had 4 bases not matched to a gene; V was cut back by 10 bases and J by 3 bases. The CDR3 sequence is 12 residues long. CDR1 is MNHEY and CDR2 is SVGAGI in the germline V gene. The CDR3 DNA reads TGTGCCACCAGGGGGCGAGACACTGAAGCTTTCTTT. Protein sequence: CATRGRDTEAFF.

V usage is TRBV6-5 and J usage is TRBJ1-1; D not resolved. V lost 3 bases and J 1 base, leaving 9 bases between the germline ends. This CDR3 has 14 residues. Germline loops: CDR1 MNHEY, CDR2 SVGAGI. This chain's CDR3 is CASSYMEGNTEAFF. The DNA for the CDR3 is TGTGCCAGCAGTTATATGGAGGGGAACACTGAAGCTTTCTTT.

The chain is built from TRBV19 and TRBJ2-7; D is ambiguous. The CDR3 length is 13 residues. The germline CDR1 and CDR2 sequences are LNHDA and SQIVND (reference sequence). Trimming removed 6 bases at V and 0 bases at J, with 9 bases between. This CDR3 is CASSITDSYEQYF. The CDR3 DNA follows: TGTGCCAGTAGCATTACAGACTCCTACGAGCAGTACTTC.

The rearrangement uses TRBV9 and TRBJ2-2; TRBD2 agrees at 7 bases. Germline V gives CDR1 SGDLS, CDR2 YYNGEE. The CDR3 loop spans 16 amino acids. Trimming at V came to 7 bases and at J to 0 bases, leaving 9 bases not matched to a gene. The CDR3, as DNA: TGTGCCAGCCGCGGGGGAGAGGGTCCGAACACCGGGGAGCTGTTTTTT. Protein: CASRGGEGPNTGELFF.

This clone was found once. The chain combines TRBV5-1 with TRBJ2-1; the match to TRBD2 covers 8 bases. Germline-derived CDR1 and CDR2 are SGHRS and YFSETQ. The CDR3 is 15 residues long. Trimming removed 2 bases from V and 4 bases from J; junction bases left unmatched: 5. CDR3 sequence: CASSFVGTRYNEQFF. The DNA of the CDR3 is TGCGCCAGCAGCTTCGTCGGGACTAGATACAATGAGCAGTTCTTC.

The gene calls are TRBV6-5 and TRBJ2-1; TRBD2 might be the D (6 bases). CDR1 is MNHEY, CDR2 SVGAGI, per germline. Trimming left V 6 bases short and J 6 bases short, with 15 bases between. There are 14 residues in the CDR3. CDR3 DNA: TGTGCCAGCAGACCTGGGGGGAGTCCCAATGAGCAGTTCTTC. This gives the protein CASRPGGSPNEQFF.

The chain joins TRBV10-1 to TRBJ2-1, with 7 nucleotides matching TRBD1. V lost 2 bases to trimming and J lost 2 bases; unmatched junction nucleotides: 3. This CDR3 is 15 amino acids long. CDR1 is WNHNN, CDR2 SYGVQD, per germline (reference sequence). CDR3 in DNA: TGCGCCAGCAGTGAGATTGGGACAGCCTACAATGAGCAGTTCTTC. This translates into CASSEIGTAYNEQFF.

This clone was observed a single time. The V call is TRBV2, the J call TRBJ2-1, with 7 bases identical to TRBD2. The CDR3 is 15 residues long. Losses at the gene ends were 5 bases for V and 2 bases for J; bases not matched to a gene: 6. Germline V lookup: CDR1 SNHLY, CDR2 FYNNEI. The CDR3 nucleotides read TGTGCCAGCAGTACCCCTAGCGGAACCTACAATGAGCAGTTCTTC. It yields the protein CASSTPSGTYNEQFF.

The CDR3 sequence is CASSQDQEESTDTQYF. DNA of the CDR3: TGTGCCAGCAGCCAAGATCAAGAGGAAAGCACAGATACGCAGTATTTT. This chain uses TRBV3-1 (or the pseudogene TRBV3-2) with TRBJ2-3; D not certain. V lost 0 bases to trimming and J lost 0 bases, with 10 bases between them. CDR1 is LGHDT, CDR2 YNNKEL, per germline (reference sequence). The CDR3 extends over 16 amino acids.

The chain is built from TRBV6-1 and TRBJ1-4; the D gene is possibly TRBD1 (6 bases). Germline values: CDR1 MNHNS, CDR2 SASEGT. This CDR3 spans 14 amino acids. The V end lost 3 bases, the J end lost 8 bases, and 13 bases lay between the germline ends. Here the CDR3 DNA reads TGTGCCAGCAGTGATGGGGGGGCCTGGGAAAAACTGTTTTTT. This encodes CASSDGGAWEKLFF.

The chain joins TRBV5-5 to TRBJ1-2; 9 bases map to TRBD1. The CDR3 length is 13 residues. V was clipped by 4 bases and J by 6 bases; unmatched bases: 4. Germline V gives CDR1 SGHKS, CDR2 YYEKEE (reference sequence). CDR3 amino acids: CASSGGDRDGYTF. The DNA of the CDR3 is TGTGCCAGCAGCGGCGGGGACAGGGATGGCTACACCTTC.

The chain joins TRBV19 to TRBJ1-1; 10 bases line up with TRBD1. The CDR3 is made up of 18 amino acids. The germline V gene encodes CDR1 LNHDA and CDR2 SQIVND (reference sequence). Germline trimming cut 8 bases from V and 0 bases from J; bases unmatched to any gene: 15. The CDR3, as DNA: TGTGCCAGTCGAGTAAAGGGGATGGGACAGGGGATGAACACTGAAGCTTTCTTT. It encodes CASRVKGMGQGMNTEAFF.

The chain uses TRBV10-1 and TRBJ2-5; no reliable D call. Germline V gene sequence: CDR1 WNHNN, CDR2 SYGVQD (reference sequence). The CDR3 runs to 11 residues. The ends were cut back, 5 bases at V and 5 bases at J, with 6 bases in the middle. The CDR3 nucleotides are TGCGCCAGCAGTCCCAGTGAGACCCAGTACTTC. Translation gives CASSPSETQYF.

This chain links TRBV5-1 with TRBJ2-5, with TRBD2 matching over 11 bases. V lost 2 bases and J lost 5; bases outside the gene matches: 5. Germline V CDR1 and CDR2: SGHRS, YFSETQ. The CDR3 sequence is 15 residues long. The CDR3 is CASSFTSGRQETQYF. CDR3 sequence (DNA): TGCGCCAGCAGCTTTACTAGCGGGAGACAGGAGACCCAGTACTTC.

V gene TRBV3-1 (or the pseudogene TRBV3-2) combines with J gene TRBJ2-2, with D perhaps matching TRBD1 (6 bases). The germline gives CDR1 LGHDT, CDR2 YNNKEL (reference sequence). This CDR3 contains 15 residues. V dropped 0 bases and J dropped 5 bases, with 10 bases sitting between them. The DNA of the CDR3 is TGTGCCAGCAGCCAAGACCGGACAGCAACCGGGGAGCTGTTTTTT. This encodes CASSQDRTATGELFF.

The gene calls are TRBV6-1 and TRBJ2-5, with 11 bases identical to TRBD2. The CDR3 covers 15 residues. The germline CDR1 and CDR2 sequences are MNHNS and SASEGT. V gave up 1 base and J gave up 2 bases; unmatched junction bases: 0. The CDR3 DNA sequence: TGTGCCAGCAGTGAAGTAGCGGGAGGGCAAGAGACCCAGTACTTC. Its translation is CASSEVAGGQETQYF.

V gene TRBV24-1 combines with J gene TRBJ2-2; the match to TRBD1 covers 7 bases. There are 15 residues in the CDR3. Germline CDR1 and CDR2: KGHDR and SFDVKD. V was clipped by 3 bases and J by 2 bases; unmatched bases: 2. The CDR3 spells CATSDGDRNTGELFF. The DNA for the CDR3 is TGTGCCACCAGTGATGGGGACAGAAACACCGGGGAGCTGTTTTTT.

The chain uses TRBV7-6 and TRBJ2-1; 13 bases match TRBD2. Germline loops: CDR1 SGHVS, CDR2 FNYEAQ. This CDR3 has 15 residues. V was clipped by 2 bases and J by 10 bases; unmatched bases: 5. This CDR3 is CASSLRTSGGSEQFF. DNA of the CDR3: TGTGCCAGCAGCTTAAGGACTAGCGGGGGATCAGAGCAGTTCTTC. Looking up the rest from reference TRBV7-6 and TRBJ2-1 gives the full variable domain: GAGVSQSPRYKVTKRGQDVALRCDPISGHVSLYWYRQALGQGPEFLTYFNYEAQQDKSGLPNDRFSAERPEGSISTLTIQRTEQRDSAMYRCASSLRTSGGSEQFFGPGTRLTVL.

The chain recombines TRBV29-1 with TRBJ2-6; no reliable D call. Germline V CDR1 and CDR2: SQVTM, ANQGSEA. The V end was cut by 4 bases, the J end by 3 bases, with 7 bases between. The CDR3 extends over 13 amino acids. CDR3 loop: CSVANGGANVLTF. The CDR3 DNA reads TGCAGCGTTGCAAACGGTGGGGCCAACGTCCTGACTTTC. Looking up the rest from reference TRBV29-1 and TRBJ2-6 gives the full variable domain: SAVISQKPSRDICQRGTSLTIQCQVDSQVTMMFWYRQQPGQSLTLIATANQGSEATYESGFVIDKFPISRPNLTFSTLTVSNMSPEDSSIYLCSVANGGANVLTFGAGSRLTVL.

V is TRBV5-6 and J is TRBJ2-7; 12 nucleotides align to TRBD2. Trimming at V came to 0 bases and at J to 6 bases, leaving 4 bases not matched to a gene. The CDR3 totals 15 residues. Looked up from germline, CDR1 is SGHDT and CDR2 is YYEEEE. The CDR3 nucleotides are TGTGCCAGCAGCTTGGAGCTAGCGGGGGGGTCCGAGCAGTACTTC. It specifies CASSLELAGGSEQYF.

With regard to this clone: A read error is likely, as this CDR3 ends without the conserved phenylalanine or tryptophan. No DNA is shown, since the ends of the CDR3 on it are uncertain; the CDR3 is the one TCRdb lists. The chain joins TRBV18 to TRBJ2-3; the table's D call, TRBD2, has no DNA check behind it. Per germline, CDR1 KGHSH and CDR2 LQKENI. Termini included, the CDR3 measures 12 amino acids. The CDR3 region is CASSPRGGPQAV.

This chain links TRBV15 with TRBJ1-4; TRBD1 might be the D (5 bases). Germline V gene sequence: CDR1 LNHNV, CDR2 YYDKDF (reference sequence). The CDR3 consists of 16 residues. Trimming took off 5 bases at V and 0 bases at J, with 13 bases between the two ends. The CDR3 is CATSQRQIPTNEKLFF. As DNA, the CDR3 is TGTGCCACCAGCCAGCGACAGATTCCAACTAATGAAAAACTGTTTTTT.

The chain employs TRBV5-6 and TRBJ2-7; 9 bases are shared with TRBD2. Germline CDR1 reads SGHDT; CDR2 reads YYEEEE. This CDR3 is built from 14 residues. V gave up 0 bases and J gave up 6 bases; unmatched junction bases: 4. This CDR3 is CASSLGGGGREQYF. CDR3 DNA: TGTGCCAGCAGCTTGGGCGGGGGGGGCCGCGAGCAGTACTTC.